The 13 T cell receptor beta chains presented below share a single source sample, sequenced in a study of blood T cell repertoires in COVID-19. Clones were sequenced by immunoSEQ multiplex PCR, and TCRdb holds only the in-frame ones, with some missing. The data hold roughly 30,000 clones, with around 72% observed a single time. Sequenced sample: peripheral blood. The receptors stem from a boy aged 2 to 9 with active or convalescent COVID-19.

The table lists this clone with many counts. The J gene is TRBJ2-2, the V gene TRBV11-2; D may be TRBD2 (7 bases). CDR1 is SGHAT and CDR2 is FQNNGV in the germline V gene. The V end lost 3 bases, the J end lost 5 bases, and 13 bases lay between the germline ends. The CDR3 is 15 residues long. CDR3 in DNA: TGTGCCAGCAGCTTGGGGGGGCGCCGGACCGGGGAGCTGTTTTTT. Encoded protein: CASSLGGRRTGELFF.

This clone was recorded only once. The chain carries TRBV3-1 (or the pseudogene TRBV3-2) and TRBJ2-3, with D maybe TRBD1 (6 bases). In germline, CDR1 is LGHDT, CDR2 YNNKEL (reference sequence). The CDR3 sequence is 15 residues long. V was pared by 6 bases and J by 2 bases, with 15 bases between. For the CDR3, the DNA is TGTGCCAGCAGGGATACAGGGAAAGCCACAGATACGCAGTATTTT. Translating gives CASRDTGKATDTQYF.

J is TRBJ1-5 and V is TRBV28; D is unresolved. Germline CDR1 and CDR2: MDHEN and SYDVKM. CDR3 length: 15 amino acids. V was cut by 3 bases and J by 5 bases, with 14 bases left in between. For the CDR3, the DNA is TGTGCCAGCAGTTTGAAACAGAGTCTATATCAGCCCCAGCATTTT. Protein: CASSLKQSLYQPQHF. Using reference TRBV28 and TRBJ1-5 for the parts outside the CDR3, the full variable domain is DVKVTQSSRYLVKRTGEKVFLECVQDMDHENMFWYRQDPGLGLRLIYFSYDVKMKEKGDIPEGYSVSREKKERFSLILESASTNQTSMYLCASSLKQSLYQPQHFGDGTRLSIL.

The V call is TRBV29-1, the J call TRBJ2-5; 9 positions match TRBD1. There are 14 residues in the CDR3. V lost 7 bases, J lost 2 bases, and 8 bases stayed unmatched. Germline lookup yields CDR1 SQVTM and CDR2 ANQGSEA. For the CDR3, the DNA is TGCAGCGCCCAATACGGGACAGGGCAAGAGACCCAGTACTTC. Amino acid sequence: CSAQYGTGQETQYF.

The gene calls are TRBV30 and TRBJ1-6, with a tentative D call TRBD1 (6 bases). Germline loops: CDR1 GTSNPN, CDR2 SVGIG (reference sequence). This CDR3 is built from 19 residues. V lost 0 bases, J lost 6 bases, and 24 bases lay in between. In nucleotides, the CDR3 is TGTGCCTGGAGTGTACTAAGATATCCGAACAGGGCGGGTAATTCACCCCTCCACTTT. Its protein product is CAWSVLRYPNRAGNSPLHF.

The rearrangement links TRBV7-8 to TRBJ1-2; D might be TRBD1 (5 bases). CDR1 and CDR2 (germline): SGHVS, FQNEAQ. Trimming removed 1 base from V and 4 bases from J, with 7 bases in between. The CDR3 extends over 13 amino acids. The CDR3 nucleotides read TGTGCCAGCAGCTTAGGGGGGGGCTATGGCTACACCTTC. It yields the protein CASSLGGGYGYTF.

The CDR3 DNA follows: TGTGCCAGCTCACCCCGACTTACAGGCGTCTATGGCTACACCTTC. Protein product: CASSPRLTGVYGYTF. The genes are TRBV18 and TRBJ1-2; the D gene is possibly TRBD1 (5 bases). Germline V gene lookup returns CDR1 KGHSH and CDR2 LQKENI. V shed 3 bases and J shed 4 bases, with 15 bases lying between them. The CDR3 spans 15 residues.

V is TRBV6-1 and J is TRBJ1-6; D unresolved. The CDR3 is 16 amino acids. Germline CDR1 MNHNS, CDR2 SASEGT. The ends were cut back, 4 bases at V and 5 bases at J, with 15 bases in the middle. The CDR3 coding sequence is TGTGCCAGCAGTGGTAGGCCTACCGGGAATAATTCACCCCTCCACTTT. This encodes CASSGRPTGNNSPLHF.

The chain is built from TRBV27 and TRBJ1-6; 7 bases align to TRBD1. Germline V gene sequence: CDR1 MNHEY, CDR2 SMNVEV (reference sequence). The CDR3 runs 20 residues. Trimming removed 5 bases from V and 0 bases from J; junction bases left unmatched: 16. CDR3 in amino acids: CASSPRPGQAPSSYNSPLHF. The CDR3 DNA sequence: TGTGCCAGCAGTCCGAGACCCGGACAGGCCCCGAGCTCCTATAATTCACCCCTCCACTTT.

The chain has TRBV5-1 and TRBJ2-1, with D maybe TRBD2 (6 bases). From germline, CDR1 is SGHRS and CDR2 YFSETQ. Between the trimmed V and J ends, which lost 5 bases and 2 bases, there was a span of 17 bases. The CDR3 spans 16 residues. CDR3 amino acids: CASRVGGVRAYNEQFF. The CDR3 region has the DNA TGCGCCAGCAGAGTAGGCGGGGTTAGAGCCTACAATGAGCAGTTCTTC.

The chain joins TRBV7-2 to TRBJ2-3; TRBD1 agrees at 7 bases. CDR3 length: 13 amino acids. Unmatched junction bases numbered 1, after V lost 2 bases and J lost 5 bases. Germline V gene data show CDR1 as SGHTA and CDR2 as FQGNSA. CDR3 bases: TGTGCCAGCAGCTTAAGGGACAGAGATACGCAGTATTTT. Residues: CASSLRDRDTQYF.

The V and J genes are TRBV5-1 and TRBJ2-1; D uncertain. V lost 1 base and J lost 7, with 15 bases in between. CDR1 is SGHRS, CDR2 YFSETQ, per germline. The CDR3 covers 15 residues. The CDR3 here is CASSLSPVPDNEQFF. In nucleotides, the CDR3 is TGCGCCAGCAGCTTGTCACCGGTCCCCGATAATGAGCAGTTCTTC.

This clone has only a few counts. V and J are TRBV10-3 and TRBJ1-2; a possible D gene is TRBD1 (6 bases). Per germline, CDR1 ENHRY and CDR2 SYGVKD. V lost 5 bases, J lost 8 bases, and 24 bases lay in between. This CDR3 region has 16 residues. CDR3 loop: CAISPGQLGVTSGYTF. The CDR3 DNA reads TGTGCCATCAGTCCAGGACAGCTGGGAGTCACCTCCGGCTACACCTTC.